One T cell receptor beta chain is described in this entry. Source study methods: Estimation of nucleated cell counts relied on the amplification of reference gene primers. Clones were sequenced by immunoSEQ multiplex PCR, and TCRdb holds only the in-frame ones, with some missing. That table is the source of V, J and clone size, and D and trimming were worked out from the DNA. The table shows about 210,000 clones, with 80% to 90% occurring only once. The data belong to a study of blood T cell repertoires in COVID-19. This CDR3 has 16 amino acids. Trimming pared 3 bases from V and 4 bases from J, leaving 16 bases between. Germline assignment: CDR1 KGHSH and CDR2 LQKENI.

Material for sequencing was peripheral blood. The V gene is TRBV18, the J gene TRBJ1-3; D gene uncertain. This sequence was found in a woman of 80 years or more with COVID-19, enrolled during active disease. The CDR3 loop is CASSPLPLGSGNTIYF. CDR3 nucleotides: TGTGCCAGCTCACCCCTTCCTTTGGGCTCAGGAAACACCATATATTTT. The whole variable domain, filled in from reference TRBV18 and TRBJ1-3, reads NAGVMQNPRHLVRRRGQEARLRCSPMKGHSHVYWYRQLPEEGLKFMVYLQKENIIDESGMPKERFSAEFPKEGPSILRIQQVVRGDSAAYFCASSPLPLGSGNTIYFGEGSWLTVV.